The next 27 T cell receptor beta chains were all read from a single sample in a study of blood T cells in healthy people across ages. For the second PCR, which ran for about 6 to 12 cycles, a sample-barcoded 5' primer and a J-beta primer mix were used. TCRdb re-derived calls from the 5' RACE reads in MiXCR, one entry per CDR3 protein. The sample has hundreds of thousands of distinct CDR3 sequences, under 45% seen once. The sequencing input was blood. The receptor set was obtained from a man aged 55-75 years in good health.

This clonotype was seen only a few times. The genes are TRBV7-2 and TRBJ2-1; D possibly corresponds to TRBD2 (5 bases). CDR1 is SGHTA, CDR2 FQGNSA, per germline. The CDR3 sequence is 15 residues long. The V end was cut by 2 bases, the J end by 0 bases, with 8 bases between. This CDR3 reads CASSLRRSSYNEQFF. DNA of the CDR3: TGTGCCAGCAGCTTAAGGAGGAGCTCCTACAATGAGCAGTTCTTC.

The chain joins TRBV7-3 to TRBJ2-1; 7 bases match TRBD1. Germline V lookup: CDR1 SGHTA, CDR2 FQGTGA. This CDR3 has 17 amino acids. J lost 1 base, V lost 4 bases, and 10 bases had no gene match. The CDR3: CASSSSTGTPSYNEQFF. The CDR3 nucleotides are TGTGCCAGCAGCTCCTCGACAGGGACCCCTTCCTACAATGAGCAGTTCTTC.

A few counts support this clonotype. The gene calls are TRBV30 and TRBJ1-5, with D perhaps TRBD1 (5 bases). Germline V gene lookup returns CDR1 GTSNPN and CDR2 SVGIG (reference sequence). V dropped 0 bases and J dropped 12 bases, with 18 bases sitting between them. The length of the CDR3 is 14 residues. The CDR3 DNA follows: TGTGCCTGGAGTGTGGGACCGCTTCATTCTCTCCAGCATTTT. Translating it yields CAWSVGPLHSLQHF.

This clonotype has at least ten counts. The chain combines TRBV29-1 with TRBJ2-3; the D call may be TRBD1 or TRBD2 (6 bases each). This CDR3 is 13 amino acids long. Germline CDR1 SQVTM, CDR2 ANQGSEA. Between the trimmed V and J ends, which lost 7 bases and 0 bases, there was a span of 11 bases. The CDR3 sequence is CSARGRSTDTQYF. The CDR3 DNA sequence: TGCAGCGCCCGGGGGCGGAGCACAGATACGCAGTATTTT.

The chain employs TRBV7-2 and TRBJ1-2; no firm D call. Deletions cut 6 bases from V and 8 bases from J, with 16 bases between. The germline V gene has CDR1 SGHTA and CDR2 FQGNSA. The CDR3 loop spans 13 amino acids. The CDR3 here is CASSPEEFFGYTF. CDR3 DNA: TGTGCCAGCAGTCCCGAGGAATTCTTCGGCTACACCTTC. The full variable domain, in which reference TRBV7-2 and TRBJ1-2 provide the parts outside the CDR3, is GAGVSQSPSNKVTEKGKDVELRCDPISGHTALYWYRQSLGQGLEFLIYFQGNSAPDKSGLPSDRFSAERTGGSVSTLTIQRTQQEDSAVYLCASSPEEFFGYTFGSGTRLTVV.

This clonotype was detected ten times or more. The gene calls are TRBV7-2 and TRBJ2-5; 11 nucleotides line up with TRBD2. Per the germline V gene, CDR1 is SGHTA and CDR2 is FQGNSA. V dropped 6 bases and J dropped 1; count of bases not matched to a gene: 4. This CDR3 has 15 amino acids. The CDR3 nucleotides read TGTGCCAGCAGTCCTAGCGGGGGGCTCCAAGAGACCCAGTACTTC. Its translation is CASSPSGGLQETQYF.

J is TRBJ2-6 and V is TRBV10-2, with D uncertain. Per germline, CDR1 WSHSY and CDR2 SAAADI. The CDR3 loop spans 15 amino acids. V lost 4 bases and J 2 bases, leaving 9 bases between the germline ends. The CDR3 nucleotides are TGCGCCAGCAGTGCGAGGCTAGCTGGGGCCAACGTCCTGACTTTC. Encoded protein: CASSARLAGANVLTF.

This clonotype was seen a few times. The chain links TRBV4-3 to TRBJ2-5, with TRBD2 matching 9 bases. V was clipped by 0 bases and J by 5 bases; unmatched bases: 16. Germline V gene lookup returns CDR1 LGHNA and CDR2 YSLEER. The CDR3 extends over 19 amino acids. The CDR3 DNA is TGCGCCAGCAGCCAAGATTTCGGGGGACTAGCCACCTTGGGCGAGACCCAGTACTTC. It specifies CASSQDFGGLATLGETQYF.

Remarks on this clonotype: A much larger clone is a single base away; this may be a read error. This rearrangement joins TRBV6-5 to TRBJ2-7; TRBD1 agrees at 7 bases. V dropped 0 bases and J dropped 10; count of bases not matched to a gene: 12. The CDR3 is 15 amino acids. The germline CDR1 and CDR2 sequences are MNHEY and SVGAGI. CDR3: CASSYSRQGEEAQYF. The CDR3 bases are TGTGCCAGCAGTTACTCTCGACAGGGTGAAGAGGCCCAGTACTTC.

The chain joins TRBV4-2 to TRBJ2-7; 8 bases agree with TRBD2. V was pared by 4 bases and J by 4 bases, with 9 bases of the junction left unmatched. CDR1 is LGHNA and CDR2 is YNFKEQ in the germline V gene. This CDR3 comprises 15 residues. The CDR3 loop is CASSRFGGVSYEQYF. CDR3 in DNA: TGTGCCAGCAGCCGCTTCGGGGGGGTATCGTACGAGCAGTACTTC.

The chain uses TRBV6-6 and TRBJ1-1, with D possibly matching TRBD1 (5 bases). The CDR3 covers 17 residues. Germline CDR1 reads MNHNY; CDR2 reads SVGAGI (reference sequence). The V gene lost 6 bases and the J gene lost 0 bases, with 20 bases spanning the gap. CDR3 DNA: TGTGCCAGCAGATCCCAGGGCGCGCCTTCTTTGAACACTGAAGCTTTCTTT. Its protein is CASRSQGAPSLNTEAFF.

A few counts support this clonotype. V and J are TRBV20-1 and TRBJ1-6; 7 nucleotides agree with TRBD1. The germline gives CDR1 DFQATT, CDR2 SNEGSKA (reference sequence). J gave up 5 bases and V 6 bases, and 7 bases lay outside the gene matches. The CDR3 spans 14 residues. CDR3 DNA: TGCAGTGCAAGAAGACAGGGAGATAATTCACCCCTCCACTTT. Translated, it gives CSARRQGDNSPLHF.

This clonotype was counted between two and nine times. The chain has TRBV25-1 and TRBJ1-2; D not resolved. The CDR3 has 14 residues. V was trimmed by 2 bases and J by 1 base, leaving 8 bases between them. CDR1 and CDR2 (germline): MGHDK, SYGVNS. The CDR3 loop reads CASSERRYNYGYTF. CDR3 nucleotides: TGTGCCAGCAGTGAAAGGAGGTATAACTATGGCTACACCTTC.

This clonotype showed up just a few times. In DNA form, the CDR3 reads TGTGCCAGCAGCGAAACGATTTCTAGCACAGATACGCAGTATTTT. As protein: CASSETISSTDTQYF. The rearrangement joins TRBV3-1 to TRBJ2-3; D is unclear. CDR1 and CDR2 from the germline V gene are LGHDT and YNNKEL (reference sequence). This CDR3 spans 15 amino acids. Deletions cut 5 bases from V and 0 bases from J, with 12 bases between.

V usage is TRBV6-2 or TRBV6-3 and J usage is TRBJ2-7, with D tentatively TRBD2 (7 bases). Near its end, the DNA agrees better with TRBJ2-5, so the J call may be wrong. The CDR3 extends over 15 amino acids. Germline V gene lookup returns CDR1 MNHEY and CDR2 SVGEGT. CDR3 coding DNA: TGTGCCAGCAGTTACTCCCGGGGGGCTTGGGAGACCCAGTACTTC. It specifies CASSYSRGAWETQYF.

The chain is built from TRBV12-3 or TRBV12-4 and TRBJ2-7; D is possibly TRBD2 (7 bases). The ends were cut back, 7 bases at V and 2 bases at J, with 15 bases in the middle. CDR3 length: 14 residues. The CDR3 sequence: CASTFAGATYEQYF. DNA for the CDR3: TGTGCCAGCACCTTTGCGGGGGCTACCTACGAGCAGTACTTC.

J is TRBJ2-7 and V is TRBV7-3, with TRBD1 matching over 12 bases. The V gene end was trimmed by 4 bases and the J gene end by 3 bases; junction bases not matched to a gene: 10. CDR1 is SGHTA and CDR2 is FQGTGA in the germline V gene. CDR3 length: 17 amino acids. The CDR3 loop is CASSSLDRDRGHYEQYF. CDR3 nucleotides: TGTGCCAGCAGCTCCTTAGACCGGGACAGGGGGCACTACGAGCAGTACTTC.

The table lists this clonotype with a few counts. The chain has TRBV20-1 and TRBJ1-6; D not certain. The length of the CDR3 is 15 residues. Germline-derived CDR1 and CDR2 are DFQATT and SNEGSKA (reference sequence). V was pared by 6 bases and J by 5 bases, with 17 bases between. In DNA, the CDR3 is TGCAGTGCCAAAACCCCGGGTATCGATAATTCACCCCTCCACTTT. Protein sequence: CSAKTPGIDNSPLHF.

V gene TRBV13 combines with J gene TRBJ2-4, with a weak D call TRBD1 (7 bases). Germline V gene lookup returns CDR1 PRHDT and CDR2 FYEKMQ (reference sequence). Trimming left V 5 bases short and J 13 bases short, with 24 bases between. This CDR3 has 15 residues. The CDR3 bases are TGTGCCAGCAGCCCCCCGGGGGCAGGGGGTCGAGAGCAGTACTTC. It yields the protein CASSPPGAGGREQYF.

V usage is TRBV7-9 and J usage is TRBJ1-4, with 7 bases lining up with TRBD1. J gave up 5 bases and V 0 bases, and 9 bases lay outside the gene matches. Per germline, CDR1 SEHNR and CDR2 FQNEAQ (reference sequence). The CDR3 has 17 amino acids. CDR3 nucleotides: TGTGCCAGCAGCTTAGCGAGAAGGGACAGCGTCAATGAAAAACTGTTTTTT. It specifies CASSLARRDSVNEKLFF.

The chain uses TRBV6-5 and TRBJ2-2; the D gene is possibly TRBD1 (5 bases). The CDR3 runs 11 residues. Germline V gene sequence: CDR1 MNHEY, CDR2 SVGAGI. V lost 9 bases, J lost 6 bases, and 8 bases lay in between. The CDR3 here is CASLGAGELFF. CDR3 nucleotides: TGTGCCAGTTTAGGGGCCGGGGAGCTGTTTTTT.

The CDR3 here is CSAGKNRGYNEQFF. CDR3 coding DNA: TGCAGTGCTGGGAAGAACAGGGGTTACAATGAGCAGTTCTTC. V is TRBV20-1 and J is TRBJ2-1, with 7 bases lining up with TRBD1. J gave up 4 bases and V 5 bases, and 8 bases lay outside the gene matches. Germline CDR1 reads DFQATT; CDR2 reads SNEGSKA (reference sequence). This CDR3 is built from 14 residues.

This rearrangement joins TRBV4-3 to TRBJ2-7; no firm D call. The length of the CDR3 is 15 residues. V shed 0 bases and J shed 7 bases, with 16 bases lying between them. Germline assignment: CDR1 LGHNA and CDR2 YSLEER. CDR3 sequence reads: CASSQEGSPYNEQYF. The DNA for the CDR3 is TGCGCCAGCAGCCAAGAAGGCTCCCCCTACAATGAGCAGTACTTC.

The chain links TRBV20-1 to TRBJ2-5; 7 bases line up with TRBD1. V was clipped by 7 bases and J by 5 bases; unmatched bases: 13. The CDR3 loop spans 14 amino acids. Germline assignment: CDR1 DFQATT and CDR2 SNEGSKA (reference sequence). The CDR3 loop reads CSGSHLQGSETQYF. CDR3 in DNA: TGCAGTGGATCGCACCTACAGGGGTCGGAGACCCAGTACTTC.

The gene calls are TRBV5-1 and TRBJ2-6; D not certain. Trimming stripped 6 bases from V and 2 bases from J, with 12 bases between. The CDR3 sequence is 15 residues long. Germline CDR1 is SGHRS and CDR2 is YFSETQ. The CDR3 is CASTPVLTGANVLTF. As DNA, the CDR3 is TGCGCCAGCACGCCCGTGTTGACTGGGGCCAACGTCCTGACTTTC.

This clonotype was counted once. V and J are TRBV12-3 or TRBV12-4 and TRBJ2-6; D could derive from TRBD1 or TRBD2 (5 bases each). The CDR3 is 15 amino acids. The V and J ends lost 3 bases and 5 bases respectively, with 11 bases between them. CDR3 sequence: CASSLGDSWANVLTF. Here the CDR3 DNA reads TGTGCCAGCAGTTTGGGAGACAGTTGGGCCAACGTCCTGACTTTC.

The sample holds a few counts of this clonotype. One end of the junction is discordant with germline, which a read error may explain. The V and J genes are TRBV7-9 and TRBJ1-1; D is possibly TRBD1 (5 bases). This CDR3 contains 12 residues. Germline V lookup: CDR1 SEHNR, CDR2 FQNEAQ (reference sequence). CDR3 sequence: CASSLDGHEAFF. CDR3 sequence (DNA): TGTGCCAGCAGTTTAGACGGACATGAAGCTTTCTTT.